Presented here are 5 T cell receptor beta chains from one specimen sequenced in a study of long-term antiretroviral therapy in people with HIV. With survey level as its setting, the immunoSEQ assay was v3.0. Assay used: immunoSEQ multiplex PCR; TCRdb lists only in-frame clones, some missing. The sample holds about 28,000 clones, around 80% seen once. The sequencing used unsorted PBMCs, collected 1.5 years before starting antiretroviral therapy. The source is a man aged 18 to 30 with HIV.

The chain combines TRBV6-1 with TRBJ2-3; 7 nucleotides match TRBD1. The CDR3 spans 15 residues. Trimming took 7 bases from V and 2 from J; bases not matched to a gene: 9. Per the germline V gene, CDR1 is MNHNS and CDR2 is SASEGT. CDR3 coding DNA: TGTGCCAGCAATTGGGACAGTCAAATCACAGATACGCAGTATTTT. This gives the protein CASNWDSQITDTQYF.

This chain links TRBV10-2 with TRBJ2-7; the match to TRBD2 covers 7 bases. Trimming took 5 bases from V and 2 from J; bases not matched to a gene: 3. The CDR3 is made up of 13 amino acids. Germline CDR1 and CDR2: WSHSY and SAAADI. The CDR3: CASSSGLAYEQYF. The CDR3 DNA follows: TGCGCCAGCAGTTCTGGACTAGCCTACGAGCAGTACTTC.

The chain is built from TRBV11-2 and TRBJ2-3; TRBD2 matches at 8 bases. V lost 2 bases, J lost 2 bases, and 6 bases stayed unmatched. The V gene's germline CDR1 is SGHAT and CDR2 FQNNGV. CDR3 length: 16 residues. Written as DNA, the CDR3 is TGTGCCAGCAGCTTATTTGCGGGGGGATTCACAGATACGCAGTATTTT. It translates to CASSLFAGGFTDTQYF.

This clone was observed a single time. The chain has TRBV7-9 and TRBJ1-2; D may be TRBD1 (6 bases). The CDR3 totals 16 residues. CDR1 is SEHNR, CDR2 FQNEAQ, per germline (reference sequence). With 6 bases removed from V and 9 bases from J, the gap between germline ends came to 26 bases. In nucleotides, the CDR3 is TGTGCCAGCAGTACCCCGTCGGCAGGGGTGGAAATGCGCTACACCTTC. Translating it yields CASSTPSAGVEMRYTF. The whole variable domain, remainder taken from reference TRBV7-9 and TRBJ1-2, is DTGVSQNPRHKITKRGQNVTFRCDPISEHNRLYWYRQTLGQGPEFLTYFQNEAQLEKSRLLSDRFSAERPKGSFSTLEIQRTEQGDSAMYLCASSTPSAGVEMRYTFGSGTRLTVV.

The chain combines TRBV7-9 with TRBJ1-1, with D possibly matching TRBD1 (5 bases). V shed 2 bases and J shed 2 bases, with 12 bases lying between them. The germline V gene has CDR1 SEHNR and CDR2 FQNEAQ (reference sequence). The CDR3 is 15 residues long. This CDR3 is CASSLFREGNTEAFF. DNA for the CDR3: TGTGCCAGCAGCTTATTCAGGGAAGGAAACACTGAAGCTTTCTTT.